This entry lists 21 T cell receptor beta chains sequenced from one sample in a study of blood T cells in healthy people across ages. Alongside a J-beta primer mix, a sample-barcoded 5' primer served in a second PCR lasting roughly 7 to 11 cycles. TCRdb reprocessed the 5' RACE reads with MiXCR, giving one entry per CDR3 protein. The table shows some 1,800,000 distinct CDR3 sequences, with 35% to 50% occurring only once. Sequencing was performed on blood. These TCRs come from a human donor in good health.

J is TRBJ1-2 and V is TRBV7-9; D is possibly TRBD1 (5 bases). The CDR3 consists of 15 residues. The V and J ends lost 1 base and 4 bases respectively, with 13 bases between them. CDR1 is SEHNR, CDR2 FQNEAQ, per germline (reference sequence). DNA for the CDR3: TGTGCCAGCAGCTTAGGACAGATAGTAGGCTATGGCTACACCTTC. Protein: CASSLGQIVGYGYTF.

There are many counts of this clonotype. This rearrangement joins TRBV12-3 or TRBV12-4 to TRBJ2-7, with TRBD1 as a possible D gene (8 bases). V dropped 8 bases and J dropped 5 bases, with 19 bases sitting between them. CDR3 size: 14 residues. The CDR3 DNA reads TGTGCCAGCTTCAGCGGGGACAGGTCCCACGAGCAGTACTTC. Residues: CASFSGDRSHEQYF.

This clonotype has more than one count but fewer than ten. The V gene is TRBV6-5, the J gene TRBJ1-2; unclear D gene. This CDR3 spans 12 amino acids. V lost 7 bases and J lost 4, with 10 bases in between. Germline loops: CDR1 MNHEY, CDR2 SVGAGI. The CDR3 is CASNDGLYGYTF. The CDR3 DNA is TGTGCCAGCAACGACGGACTCTATGGCTACACCTTC.

This clonotype occurred many times. The rearrangement links TRBV29-1 to TRBJ2-7; 9 bases align to TRBD1. The CDR3 sequence is 13 residues long. V trimming: 6 bases; J trimming: 2 bases; junction bases outside the gene matches: 5. The V gene's germline CDR1 is SQVTM and CDR2 ANQGSEA. The CDR3 nucleotides are TGCAGCGTCGGGACAGGGACCACCTACGAGCAGTACTTC. Residues: CSVGTGTTYEQYF.

This clonotype was counted between two and nine times. The CDR3 reads CASSVAGNSPLHF. CDR3 coding DNA: TGTGCCAGCAGCGTAGCTGGTAATTCACCCCTCCACTTT. V gene TRBV9 combines with J gene TRBJ1-6; the D is unclear. CDR1 is SGDLS and CDR2 is YYNGEE in the germline V gene. V dropped 0 bases and J dropped 6 bases, with 4 bases sitting between them. The CDR3 is made up of 13 amino acids.

The V and J genes are TRBV12-5 and TRBJ2-1; the match to TRBD2 covers 7 bases. The CDR3 loop spans 13 amino acids. The V segment lost 7 bases and the J segment 2 bases; nucleotides outside the gene matches: 2. Per the germline V gene, CDR1 is LGHNT and CDR2 is FRNRAP. In DNA form, the CDR3 reads TGTGCTAGTGAACGGGGGGCCTACAATGAGCAGTTCTTC. Protein: CASERGAYNEQFF. Variable domain in full (rest from reference TRBV12-5 and TRBJ2-1): DARVTQTPRHKVTEMGQEVTMRCQPILGHNTVFWYRQTMMQGLELLAYFRNRAPLDDSGMPKDRFSAEMPDATLATLKIQPSEPRDSAVYFCASERGAYNEQFFGPGTRLTVL.

Ten or more counts support this clonotype. The chain employs TRBV10-3 and TRBJ2-5; 8 bases match TRBD1. The germline V gene has CDR1 ENHRY and CDR2 SYGVKD. V dropped 10 bases and J dropped 5; count of bases not matched to a gene: 3. The CDR3 sequence is 11 residues long. DNA of the CDR3: TGTGCCACCAGACAGGGGGAGACCCAGTACTTC. This translates into CATRQGETQYF.

This clonotype was observed many times. Germline is not matched at one junction end, which may reflect a read error. The chain uses TRBV12-3 or TRBV12-4 and TRBJ2-5; 7 bases fit TRBD1. This CDR3 region has 15 residues. DNA for the CDR3: TGTGCCAACAGTTCACGGACAGGCGTACAAGAGACCCAGTACTTC. Translated, it gives CANSSRTGVQETQYF.

This clonotype came up a few times. The J gene is TRBJ2-1, the V gene TRBV29-1, with D perhaps TRBD1 (5 bases). Trimming stripped 3 bases from V and 4 bases from J, with 19 bases between. CDR1 SQVTM and CDR2 ANQGSEA come from the germline V gene. CDR3 size: 16 residues. The CDR3 DNA follows: TGCAGCGTTGATGGTGGGGCAGGGATCGGGTACAATGAGCAGTTCTTC. Amino acid sequence: CSVDGGAGIGYNEQFF.

As for this clonotype: A single base separates this from a much larger clone, so it may be a read error. The J gene is TRBJ2-1, the V gene TRBV24-1; D is tentatively TRBD1 or TRBD2 (6 bases each). Germline CDR1 is KGHDR and CDR2 is SFDVKD. The CDR3 extends over 13 amino acids. V lost 5 bases and J lost 13, with 17 bases in between. CDR3: CATSGGAKRDQFF. CDR3 nucleotide sequence: TGTGCCACCAGTGGGGGGGCCAAGAGGGACCAGTTCTTC.

The J gene is TRBJ2-3, the V gene TRBV11-2; D is unclear. V gave up 0 bases and J gave up 0 bases, with 13 bases separating them. CDR3 length: 17 residues. CDR1 and CDR2 (germline): SGHAT, FQNNGV. This CDR3 is CASSLDSSWGSTDTQYF. DNA for the CDR3: TGTGCCAGCAGCTTAGATTCCTCGTGGGGTAGCACAGATACGCAGTATTTT.

This clonotype has just a few counts. The rearrangement links TRBV6-2 or TRBV6-3 to TRBJ2-1; tentative D call: TRBD1 (6 bases). Trimming stripped 3 bases from V and 3 bases from J, with 9 bases between. CDR1 and CDR2 from the germline V gene are MNHEY and SVGEGT. The CDR3 sequence is 14 residues long. The CDR3 coding sequence is TGTGCCAGCAGTTATACAGGGATCTACAATGAGCAGTTCTTC. This gives the protein CASSYTGIYNEQFF.

This clonotype occurred many times. This chain links TRBV4-1 with TRBJ2-7; D unclear. V was pared by 3 bases and J by 3 bases, with 9 bases between. Germline values: CDR1 MGHRA, CDR2 YSYEKL. This CDR3 region has 13 residues. In DNA form, the CDR3 reads TGCGCCAGCAGCCAGGCGGTGGGCTACGAGCAGTACTTC. This encodes CASSQAVGYEQYF.

This clonotype was seen a few times. This rearrangement joins TRBV2 to TRBJ1-2; weak D call: TRBD1 (5 bases). V lost 2 bases, J lost 3 bases, and 13 bases lay in between. This CDR3 is 15 amino acids long. Germline CDR1 SNHLY, CDR2 FYNNEI. Here the CDR3 DNA reads TGTGCCAGCAGTGAATACAGGCCCGTACACTATGGCTACACCTTC. Translating it yields CASSEYRPVHYGYTF.

The chain's CDR3 is CASSQSGTVTYEQYF. The CDR3 bases are TGTGCCAGCAGCCAATCCGGGACAGTCACCTACGAGCAGTACTTC. The gene calls are TRBV3-1 and TRBJ2-7; 7 bases fit TRBD1. The CDR3 sequence is 15 residues long. Germline values: CDR1 LGHDT, CDR2 YNNKEL (reference sequence). V lost 2 bases, J lost 2 bases, and 6 bases stayed unmatched.

This clonotype was recorded a few times. The chain employs TRBV7-9 and TRBJ1-6; D is undetermined. V was cut by 5 bases and J by 7 bases, with 18 bases left in between. CDR3 length: 16 amino acids. In germline, CDR1 is SEHNR, CDR2 FQNEAQ (reference sequence). This CDR3 reads CASSLLSDFRNSPLHF. The DNA of the CDR3 is TGTGCCAGCAGCCTTCTCAGCGATTTTAGGAATTCACCCCTCCACTTT. The full variable domain, with the rest looked up from reference TRBV7-9 and TRBJ1-6, is DTGVSQNPRHKITKRGQNVTFRCDPISEHNRLYWYRQTLGQGPEFLTYFQNEAQLEKSRLLSDRFSAERPKGSFSTLEIQRTEQGDSAMYLCASSLLSDFRNSPLHFGNGTRLTVT.

The J gene is TRBJ2-7, the V gene TRBV20-1; TRBD2 matches 14 bases. Germline trimming cut 6 bases from V and 6 bases from J; bases unmatched to any gene: 4. This CDR3 is built from 13 residues. Germline V gene sequence: CDR1 DFQATT, CDR2 SNEGSKA (reference sequence). The CDR3 is CSARLAGGLEQYF. CDR3 nucleotides: TGCAGTGCCAGACTAGCGGGGGGGCTCGAGCAGTACTTC.

The chain combines TRBV20-1 with TRBJ2-7; tentatively, D is TRBD1 (6 bases). Germline lookup yields CDR1 DFQATT and CDR2 SNEGSKA (reference sequence). The CDR3 is made up of 15 amino acids. V was cut by 1 base and J by 3 bases, with 16 bases left in between. DNA for the CDR3: TGCAGTGCTAGAGGGTCGTGGGACAAACTCTACGAGCAGTACTTC. Protein: CSARGSWDKLYEQYF.

The rearrangement links TRBV4-3 to TRBJ2-4; 9 bases agree with TRBD2. CDR1 is LGHNA and CDR2 is YSLEER in the germline V gene. This CDR3 region has 17 residues. Trimming removed 4 bases from V and 1 base from J; junction bases left unmatched: 8. CDR3 bases: TGCGCCAGCAGCCCGTCCGTAGCGGGGGACGCCAAAAACATTCAGTACTTC. Encoded protein: CASSPSVAGDAKNIQYF.

This chain joins TRBV5-1 and TRBJ2-5; TRBD1 aligns across 9 bases. Germline assignment: CDR1 SGHRS and CDR2 YFSETQ. There are 14 residues in the CDR3. V shed 0 bases and J 11 bases; nucleotides not matched to a gene: 8. CDR3 in amino acids: CASSLDGTGNEQYF. CDR3 nucleotide sequence: TGCGCCAGCAGCTTGGATGGGACAGGGAATGAGCAGTACTTC.

This clonotype turned up a few times. The V gene is TRBV10-3, the J gene TRBJ2-1, with 8 bases aligning to TRBD2. CDR3 length: 12 amino acids. CDR1 and CDR2 from the germline V gene are ENHRY and SYGVKD. V lost 9 bases to trimming and J lost 5 bases; unmatched junction nucleotides: 3. DNA of the CDR3: TGTGCCATGCAGCGGGGGAACAATGAGCAGTTCTTC. Its translation: CAMQRGNNEQFF.